These T cell receptor beta chains were read from a single sample in a study of T cell responses to AZD1222 COVID-19 vaccine. Sequencing was performed with immunoSEQ multiplex PCR; in TCRdb, only in-frame clones are kept and a portion is missing. The table has some 100,000 clones, more than 85% seen once. Sequenced material: peripheral blood, taken 28 days after the second AZD1222 dose. The receptors originated from an adult who received the AZD1222 COVID-19 vaccine. Each CDR3 is given with its conserved first and last residue.

TRBV30	16	TRBJ1-5	CAWSAMGGGAGQPQHF
TRBV11-2	13	TRBJ1-5	CASSGSDNQPQHF
TRBV20-1	11	TRBJ1-1	CSAALDLVAFF
TRBV6-4	14	TRBJ2-1	CASSEWQGAGEQFF
TRBV19	13	TRBJ1-1	CASSEPMNTEAFF
TRBV28	15	TRBJ2-4	CASSTTQGALNIQYF
TRBV19	14	TRBJ1-2	CASSTQGGGYGYTF
TRBV19	14	TRBJ1-5	CASSIGQGNQPQHF
TRBV7-9	12	TRBJ2-5	CASSLEVETQYF
TRBV9	13	TRBJ1-5	CASSVEGDQPQHF
TRBV6-5	12	TRBJ1-1	CASSYVGREAFF
TRBV7-9	16	TRBJ1-1	CASSLGSGGPGTEAFF
TRBV5-5	15	TRBJ2-2	CASSSGTANTGELFF
TRBV9	13	TRBJ2-1	CASGSPTYNEQFF
TRBV5-1	13	TRBJ1-5	CASSLDPGRPQHF
TRBV6-2/TRBV6-3	15	TRBJ1-1	CASSRKNRVYTEAFF
TRBV5-4	18	TRBJ2-1	CASSLEGLAGFSYNEQFF
TRBV24-1	12	TRBJ1-2	CATSDYNYGYTF
TRBV7-2	17	TRBJ2-2	CASSGATGGTNTGELFF
TRBV7-2	14	TRBJ1-6	CASSLDLGFRPLHF
TRBV5-6	15	TRBJ1-5	CASSLGGDRVQPQHF
TRBV5-1	13	TRBJ2-7	CASSLEAAGEQYF
TRBV4-1	16	TRBJ1-4	CASSHPSRGANEKLFF
TRBV19	13	TRBJ1-6	CASTGTGSSPLHF
TRBV5-6	17	TRBJ1-5	CASRVWSPGHSNQPQHF
TRBV27	14	TRBJ1-1	CASSYLQGADEAFF
TRBV28	17	TRBJ1-2	CASSLRQGLVSNYGYTF
TRBV19	16	TRBJ2-7	CASSIRGRVGSHEQYF
TRBV19	14	TRBJ1-2	CASSSPGTNYGYTF
TRBV5-1	16	TRBJ1-2	CASSLRQGVRVNGYTF
TRBV27	17	TRBJ1-2	CASSSVPRTGGFHGYTF
TRBV7-8	13	TRBJ1-2	CASSPGTGNGYTF
TRBV19	14	TRBJ1-2	CASQTGYSGYGYTF
TRBV6-4	14	TRBJ1-4	CASSDKQGHEKLFF
TRBV5-1	14	TRBJ2-3	CASSYRQTTDTQYF
TRBV3-1/TRBV3-2	14	TRBJ2-2	CASSPGPYTGELFF
TRBV19	12	TRBJ1-1	CASSIQGIEAFF
TRBV6-2/TRBV6-3	15	TRBJ2-7	CASSYSKRRNYEQYF
TRBV30	15	TRBJ1-2	CAWSTDSFGNYGYTF
TRBV2	12	TRBJ2-2	CASRRDAGELFF
TRBV30	14	TRBJ1-2	CAWSVEDRGYGYTF
TRBV4-1	16	TRBJ2-5	CASSKDGLAGGETQYF
TRBV18	16	TRBJ2-2	CASSPPGHWNTGELFF
TRBV12-3/TRBV12-4	13	TRBJ2-7	CASSYKGGYEQYF
TRBV19	19	TRBJ2-1	CASRNRDRGRQGGYNEQFF
TRBV6-2/TRBV6-3	15	TRBJ1-4	CASSRRDRVPEKLFF
TRBV18	14	TRBJ1-5	CASSPGGYNQPQHF
TRBV7-8	11	TRBJ2-7	CASSLMNEQYF
TRBV7-2	13	TRBJ2-7	CASSFGGLYEQYF
TRBV7-2	13	TRBJ2-3	CASSLDAAGGQYF
TRBV7-9	14	TRBJ2-2	CASSLAQASRGLFF
TRBV19	13	TRBJ1-2	CASTETDSYGYTF
TRBV28	14	TRBJ2-1	CASWGLAGYNEQFF
TRBV23-1	15	TRBJ1-3	CASSRPGPSGNTIYF
TRBV19	15	TRBJ1-1	CASSIDQRQNTEAFF
TRBV6-6	14	TRBJ2-2	CASSFNYYTGELFF
TRBV6-2/TRBV6-3	18	TRBJ2-2	CASSYSIWGTTNTGELFF
TRBV19	15	TRBJ1-5	CASSSRDRSNQPQHF
TRBV19	11	TRBJ1-2	CATRQLGNSTF